This paragraph covers one T cell receptor beta chain sequence. This sample is drawn from a study of T cell changes during pregnancy in multiple sclerosis. Only in-frame clones appear in the TCRdb table, and some are missing; sequencing was by immunoSEQ multiplex PCR. Here the sample spans just under 95,000 clones, approximately 92% being singletons. The sequenced sample was peripheral blood, obtained in the first trimester of pregnancy. This TCR derives from a female donor with multiple sclerosis, enrolled in a pregnancy study.

CDR3 sequence (DNA): TGTGCCAGCAGTTTGGGGACAGGGGTGAACACAGATACGCAGTATTTT. This gives the protein CASSLGTGVNTDTQYF. The rearrangement joins TRBV27 to TRBJ2-3; 10 nucleotides agree with TRBD1. The CDR3 runs 16 residues. Trimming removed 3 bases from V and 2 bases from J; junction bases left unmatched: 5. Germline lookup yields CDR1 MNHEY and CDR2 SMNVEV (reference sequence).